Following are 17 T cell receptor beta chains from one sample sequenced in a study of blood T cell repertoires in COVID-19. Assay used: immunoSEQ multiplex PCR; TCRdb lists only in-frame clones, some missing. Of about 97,000 clones in the sample, about 86% were seen once. Sequencing input: peripheral blood. All receptors derive from a human donor in a cohort sampled during active COVID-19.

Comments on this clone: Other DNA sequences from this sample encode an identical CDR3 as well. The V gene is TRBV7-2, the J gene TRBJ1-2; 7 nucleotides match TRBD1. CDR3 length: 13 amino acids. The germline V gene encodes CDR1 SGHTA and CDR2 FQGNSA. Trimming cost V 5 bases and J 7 bases; bases outside gene matches: 7. In DNA form, the CDR3 reads TGTGCCAGCAGCACTCAGGGGGTGGGTGGCTACACCTTC. Protein: CASSTQGVGGYTF.

The CDR3 loop reads CASSLAGAGDEQYF. CDR3 DNA: TGTGCCAGCAGTTTGGCCGGAGCGGGAGACGAGCAGTACTTC. The chain links TRBV28 to TRBJ2-7, with 8 bases identical to TRBD2. The germline gives CDR1 MDHEN, CDR2 SYDVKM. CDR3 length: 14 residues. V lost 3 bases, J lost 5 bases, and 6 bases stayed unmatched.

The chain has TRBV11-2 and TRBJ1-3, with TRBD1 matching over 7 bases. This CDR3 has 15 residues. J was trimmed by 3 bases and V by 1 base; bases with no gene match: 3. The germline V gene has CDR1 SGHAT and CDR2 FQNNGV. The CDR3 here is CASSLGYRGGNTIYF. CDR3 bases: TGTGCCAGCAGCTTAGGATACAGGGGTGGAAACACCATATATTTT.

The V call is TRBV7-5, the J call TRBJ2-7; the table's D call, TRBD2, was not checked against the DNA. TRBV7-5 is classified as a pseudogene. The CDR3 is 15 amino acids. The CDR3 DNA follows: TGTGCCAGGCCCCGCCAAGGGGGGGGGCGCTACGAGCAGTACTTC. As protein: CARPRQGGGRYEQYF.

DNA for the CDR3: TGTGCCAGCAGTCCCCCGAGTAGAGAAAAACTGTTTTTT. As protein: CASSPPSREKLFF. This chain joins TRBV28 and TRBJ1-4, with D hard to call. The CDR3 has 13 amino acids. CDR1 and CDR2 from the germline V gene are MDHEN and SYDVKM. V lost 5 bases and J 8 bases, leaving 12 bases between the germline ends.

V gene TRBV25-1 combines with J gene TRBJ2-5; TRBD2 agrees at 8 bases. V shed 6 bases, J shed 4 bases, and the junction held 19 bases outside the gene matches. Looked up from germline, CDR1 is MGHDK and CDR2 is SYGVNS. The CDR3 loop spans 18 amino acids. The DNA of the CDR3 is TGTGCCAGCAGCGATGGTCGTAGCGGGAATTCCCCCGGAGAGACCCAGTACTTC. Residues: CASSDGRSGNSPGETQYF.

This clone was detected once. This chain uses TRBV19 with TRBJ2-2; possibly TRBD2 for D (5 bases). The germline V gene has CDR1 LNHDA and CDR2 SQIVND (reference sequence). The ends were cut back, 4 bases at V and 6 bases at J, with 9 bases in the middle. This CDR3 has 13 residues. As DNA, the CDR3 is TGTGCCAGTAGTAAGGCGGGCCCCGGGGAGCTGTTTTTT. Its translation is CASSKAGPGELFF. Supplemented by reference TRBV19 and TRBJ2-2, the full variable domain reads DGGITQSPKYLFRKEGQNVTLSCEQNLNHDAMYWYRQDPGQGLRLIYYSQIVNDFQKGDIAEGYSVSREKKESFPLTVTSAQKNPTAFYLCASSKAGPGELFFGEGSRLTVL.

The chain combines TRBV27 with TRBJ2-5; 9 bases agree with TRBD1. Germline V gene lookup returns CDR1 MNHEY and CDR2 SMNVEV (reference sequence). J lost 5 bases, V lost 0 bases, and 7 bases had no gene match. The CDR3 has 16 amino acids. DNA for the CDR3: TGTGCCAGCAGTTTATCGTGGGGACAGGGTGGGGAGACCCAGTACTTC. Translated: CASSLSWGQGGETQYF.

The rearrangement uses TRBV6-5 and TRBJ2-5; tentatively, D is TRBD1 (6 bases). Germline-derived CDR1 and CDR2 are MNHEY and SVGAGI. V was shortened by 2 bases and J by 3 bases, with 10 bases between the two germline ends. The CDR3 runs to 14 residues. The CDR3 loop is CASSYMDSKETQYF. The CDR3 bases are TGTGCCAGCAGTTACATGGACAGTAAAGAGACCCAGTACTTC.

The DNA of the CDR3 is TGTGCCAGCAGCCAAGGGGCCGGCCGTGCCTTCCCTGAAGCTTTCTTT. It yields the protein CASSQGAGRAFPEAFF. The chain recombines TRBV3-1 (or the pseudogene TRBV3-2) with TRBJ1-1, with D unclear. Between the trimmed V and J ends, which lost 1 base and 6 bases, there was a span of 18 bases. The CDR3 runs 16 residues. Germline V gives CDR1 LGHDT, CDR2 YNNKEL (reference sequence).

This chain joins TRBV11-2 and TRBJ2-1; 9 positions match TRBD1. The CDR3 spans 16 residues. The V gene's germline CDR1 is SGHAT and CDR2 FQNNGV. J lost 9 bases, V lost 5 bases, and 14 bases had no gene match. This CDR3 is CASSPIGTGRTSEQFF. The CDR3 nucleotides are TGTGCCAGCAGCCCAATCGGGACAGGGAGGACTAGTGAGCAGTTCTTC.

The chain carries TRBV12-3 or TRBV12-4 and TRBJ2-7, with a possible D match to TRBD2 (5 bases). The V and J ends lost 6 bases and 3 bases respectively, with 12 bases between them. The CDR3 runs to 13 residues. CDR3 DNA sequence: TGTGCCAGCAGAGGGTGGGAGCACTACGAGCAGTACTTC. It yields the protein CASRGWEHYEQYF.

The gene calls are TRBV5-4 and TRBJ2-3; TRBD2 might be the D (5 bases). CDR1 is SGHNT and CDR2 is YYREEE in the germline V gene (reference sequence). Trimming pared 0 bases from V and 0 bases from J, leaving 11 bases between. The CDR3 contains 16 residues. In DNA, the CDR3 is TGTGCCAGCAGCTTGGAACGGGATTGGAGCACAGATACGCAGTATTTT. As protein: CASSLERDWSTDTQYF. The variable domain in full, completed from reference TRBV5-4 and TRBJ2-3, reads ETGVTQSPTHLIKTRGQQVTLRCSSQSGHNTVSWYQQALGQGPQFIFQYYREEENGRGNFPPRFSGLQFPNYSSELNVNALELDDSALYLCASSLERDWSTDTQYFGPGTRLTVL.

This sequence joins TRBV13 and TRBJ2-2, with no clear D. Trimming shortened V by 5 bases and J by 1 base, and 5 bases separated the two germline ends. From germline, CDR1 is PRHDT and CDR2 FYEKMQ (reference sequence). This CDR3 has 13 amino acids. CDR3: CASSPGNTGELFF. The CDR3 nucleotides are TGTGCCAGCAGCCCGGGGAACACCGGGGAGCTGTTTTTT.

The chain joins TRBV5-1 to TRBJ1-2; 8 bases fit TRBD1. The germline CDR1 and CDR2 sequences are SGHRS and YFSETQ. This CDR3 is 12 amino acids long. The V segment lost 5 bases and the J segment 7 bases; nucleotides outside the gene matches: 4. The CDR3 region is CASSPDRGGYTF. As DNA, the CDR3 is TGCGCCAGCAGTCCAGACAGGGGTGGCTACACCTTC.

This chain joins TRBV5-1 and TRBJ2-1, with 9 bases matching TRBD2. From germline, CDR1 is SGHRS and CDR2 YFSETQ. The ends lost 0 bases at V and 6 bases at J; junction bases unmatched: 7. The CDR3 length is 16 residues. CDR3 sequence (DNA): TGCGCCAGCAGCTTGGCCCCGCTAGCGGGGACCAATGAGCAGTTCTTC. This codes for CASSLAPLAGTNEQFF.

This sequence joins TRBV12-3 or TRBV12-4 and TRBJ2-5; a possible D gene is TRBD2 (6 bases). V was pared by 2 bases and J by 3 bases, with 7 bases between. This CDR3 is built from 13 residues. In DNA, the CDR3 is TGTGCCAGCAGTTTAACGGGAGAAGAGACCCAGTACTTC. Translation gives CASSLTGEETQYF.